This T cell receptor beta chain originates from a study of blood T cell repertoires in COVID-19. The wider study: There were acute and convalescent COVID-19 samples, and they came from the United States, Italy and Spain.

Produced via immunoSEQ multiplex PCR; TCRdb's table is partial and in-frame only. This sample carries 430,000 or so clones, roughly 88% of them seen once, and the ten largest clones take 1.4% to 1.5%. The CDR3 contains 17 residues. The V end lost 2 bases, the J end lost 3 bases, and 17 bases lay between the germline ends. Germline V CDR1 and CDR2: MGHDK, SYGVNS. Enrollees, about 18 to 95 years old, lived in 24 US areas. The TCR originated in a young woman who had been exposed to COVID-19. The sequenced sample consisted of PBMCs or T cells enriched from blood (not recorded which). The chain recombines TRBV25-1 with TRBJ1-3; D gene uncertain. CDR3 region: CASSEVPGGKDGNTIYF. DNA of the CDR3: TGTGCCAGCAGTGAAGTTCCCGGAGGGAAAGATGGAAACACCATATATTTT.